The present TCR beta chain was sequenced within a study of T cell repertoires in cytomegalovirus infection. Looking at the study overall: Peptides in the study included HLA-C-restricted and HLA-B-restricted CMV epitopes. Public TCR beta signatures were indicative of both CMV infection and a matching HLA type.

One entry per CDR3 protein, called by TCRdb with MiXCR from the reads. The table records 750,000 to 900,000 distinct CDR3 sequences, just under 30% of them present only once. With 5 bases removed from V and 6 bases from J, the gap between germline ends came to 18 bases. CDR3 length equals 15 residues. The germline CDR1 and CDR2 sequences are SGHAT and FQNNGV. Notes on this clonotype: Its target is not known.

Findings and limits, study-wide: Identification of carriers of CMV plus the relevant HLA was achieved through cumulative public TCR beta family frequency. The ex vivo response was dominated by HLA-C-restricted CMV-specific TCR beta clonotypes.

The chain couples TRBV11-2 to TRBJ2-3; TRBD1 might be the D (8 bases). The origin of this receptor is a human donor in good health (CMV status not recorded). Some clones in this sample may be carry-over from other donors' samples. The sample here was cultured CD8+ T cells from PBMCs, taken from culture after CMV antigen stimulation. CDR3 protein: CASSLKDRGGDTQYF. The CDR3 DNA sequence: TGTGCCAGCAGCCTAAAAGACAGGGGAGGGGATACGCAGTATTTT.